The 2 T cell receptor beta chains presented below share a single source sample, sequenced in a study of blood T cells in healthy people across ages. PCR was performed a second time for about 6 to 12 cycles using a sample-barcoded 5' primer and a J-beta primer mix. One entry per CDR3 protein, called by TCRdb with MiXCR from the 5' RACE reads. The sample records 1.5 million to 2 million distinct CDR3 sequences, 40% to 55% being singletons. Sequenced: blood. The receptors shown here come from a middle-aged woman in good health.

This clonotype was recorded a few times. The chain is built from TRBV28 and TRBJ2-7, with a possible D match to TRBD1 (6 bases). V lost 6 bases, J lost 4 bases, and 22 bases lay in between. The CDR3 has 16 residues. The germline gives CDR1 MDHEN, CDR2 SYDVKM. CDR3 in DNA: TGTGCCAGCAGACCCCCGGACAGCGTCCCCAGGTACGAGCAGTACTTC. This gives the protein CASRPPDSVPRYEQYF. The full variable domain, in which reference TRBV28 and TRBJ2-7 provide the parts outside the CDR3, is DVKVTQSSRYLVKRTGEKVFLECVQDMDHENMFWYRQDPGLGLRLIYFSYDVKMKEKGDIPEGYSVSREKKERFSLILESASTNQTSMYLCASRPPDSVPRYEQYFGPGTRLTVT.

This chain uses TRBV7-2 with TRBJ2-1; no definite D call. Trimming took off 4 bases at V and 0 bases at J, with 13 bases between the two ends. Germline V gene lookup returns CDR1 SGHTA and CDR2 FQGNSA. The CDR3 is 16 residues long. The CDR3 region has the DNA TGTGCCAGCAGCTCCCACTCAATAAGCTCCTACAATGAGCAGTTCTTC. Amino acid sequence: CASSSHSISSYNEQFF.